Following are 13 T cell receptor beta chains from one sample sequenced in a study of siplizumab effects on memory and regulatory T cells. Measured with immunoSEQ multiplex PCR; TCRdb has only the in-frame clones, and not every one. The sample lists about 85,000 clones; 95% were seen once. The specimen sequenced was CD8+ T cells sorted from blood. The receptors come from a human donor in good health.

CDR3 in DNA: TGTGCCAGTACCCAGGGGGCGCGCAGCAATCAGCCCCAGCATTTT. It encodes CASTQGARSNQPQHF. V and J are TRBV19 and TRBJ1-5; 8 bases are shared with TRBD1. This CDR3 has 15 residues. V was clipped by 7 bases and J by 1 base; unmatched bases: 6. CDR1 and CDR2 from the germline V gene are LNHDA and SQIVND (reference sequence).

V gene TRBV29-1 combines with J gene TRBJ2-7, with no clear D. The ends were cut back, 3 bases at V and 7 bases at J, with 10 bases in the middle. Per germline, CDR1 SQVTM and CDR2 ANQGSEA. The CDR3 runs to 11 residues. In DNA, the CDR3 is TGCAGCGTTGAGGGGATGGGGGAGCAGTACTTC. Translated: CSVEGMGEQYF.

The CDR3 reads CASSLTYSQPQHF. CDR3 DNA: TGTGCCAGCAGTTTGACGTACTCTCAGCCCCAGCATTTT. The chain couples TRBV28 to TRBJ1-5, with D uncertain. Germline V gives CDR1 MDHEN, CDR2 SYDVKM. The V end lost 3 bases, the J end lost 6 bases, and 9 bases lay between the germline ends. This CDR3 has 13 residues. Variable domain in full (rest from reference TRBV28 and TRBJ1-5): DVKVTQSSRYLVKRTGEKVFLECVQDMDHENMFWYRQDPGLGLRLIYFSYDVKMKEKGDIPEGYSVSREKKERFSLILESASTNQTSMYLCASSLTYSQPQHFGDGTRLSIL.

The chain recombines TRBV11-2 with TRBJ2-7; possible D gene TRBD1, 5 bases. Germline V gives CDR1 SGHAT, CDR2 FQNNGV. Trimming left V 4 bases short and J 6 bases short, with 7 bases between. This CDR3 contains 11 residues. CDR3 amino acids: CASSWGGEQYF. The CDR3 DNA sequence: TGTGCCAGCAGCTGGGGCGGCGAGCAGTACTTC.

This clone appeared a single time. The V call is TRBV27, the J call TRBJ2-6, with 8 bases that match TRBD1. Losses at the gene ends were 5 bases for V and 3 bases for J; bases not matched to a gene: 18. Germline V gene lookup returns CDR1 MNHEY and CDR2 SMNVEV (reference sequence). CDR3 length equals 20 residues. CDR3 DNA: TGTGCCAGCAGTCTAGTACGACCAGGGCAGGGGGCCTTTGGGGCCAACGTCCTGACTTTC. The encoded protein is CASSLVRPGQGAFGANVLTF.

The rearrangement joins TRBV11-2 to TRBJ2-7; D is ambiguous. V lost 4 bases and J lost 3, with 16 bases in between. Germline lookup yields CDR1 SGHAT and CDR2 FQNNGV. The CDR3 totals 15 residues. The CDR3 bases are TGTGCCAGCAGCTCTCTCGTGGGCACCGTCTACGAGCAGTACTTC. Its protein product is CASSSLVGTVYEQYF.

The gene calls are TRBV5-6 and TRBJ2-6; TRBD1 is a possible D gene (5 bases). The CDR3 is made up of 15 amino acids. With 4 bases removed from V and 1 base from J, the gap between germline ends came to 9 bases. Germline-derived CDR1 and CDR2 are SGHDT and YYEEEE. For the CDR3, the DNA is TGTGCCAGCAGCCCCTCAGGGTCTGGGGCCAACGTCCTGACTTTC. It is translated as CASSPSGSGANVLTF.

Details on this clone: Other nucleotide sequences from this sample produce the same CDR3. This CDR3 is CASSLSNEQFF. The CDR3, as DNA: TGTGCCAGCAGTTTGTCCAATGAGCAGTTCTTC. The rearrangement uses TRBV27 and TRBJ2-1; D call uncertain. CDR3 length equals 11 residues. V lost 3 bases, J lost 6 bases, and 3 bases lay in between. Germline V gene data show CDR1 as MNHEY and CDR2 as SMNVEV (reference sequence).

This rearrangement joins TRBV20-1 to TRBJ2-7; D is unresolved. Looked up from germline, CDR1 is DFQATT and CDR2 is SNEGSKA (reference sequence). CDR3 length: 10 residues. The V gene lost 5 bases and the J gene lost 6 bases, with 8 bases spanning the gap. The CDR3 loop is CSALDSEQYF. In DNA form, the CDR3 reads TGCAGTGCTTTAGACTCCGAGCAGTACTTC.

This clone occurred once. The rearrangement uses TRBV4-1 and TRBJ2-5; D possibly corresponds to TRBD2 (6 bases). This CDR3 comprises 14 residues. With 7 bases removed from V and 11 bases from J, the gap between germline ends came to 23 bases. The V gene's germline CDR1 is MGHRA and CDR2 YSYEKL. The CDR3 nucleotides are TGCGCCAGCACCACGGGGGTACAGGCGGGTGAGCAGTACTTC. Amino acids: CASTTGVQAGEQYF.

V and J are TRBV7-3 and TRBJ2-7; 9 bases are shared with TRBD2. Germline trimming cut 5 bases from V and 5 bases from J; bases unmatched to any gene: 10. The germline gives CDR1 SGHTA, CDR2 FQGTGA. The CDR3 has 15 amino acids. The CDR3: CASSPHSGSAHEQYF. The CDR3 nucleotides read TGTGCCAGCAGCCCACATAGCGGGAGCGCCCACGAGCAGTACTTC. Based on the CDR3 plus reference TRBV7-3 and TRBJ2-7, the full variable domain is GAGVSQTPSNKVTEKGKYVELRCDPISGHTALYWYRQSLGQGPEFLIYFQGTGAADDSGLPNDRFFAVRPEGSVSTLKIQRTERGDSAVYLCASSPHSGSAHEQYFGPGTRLTVT.

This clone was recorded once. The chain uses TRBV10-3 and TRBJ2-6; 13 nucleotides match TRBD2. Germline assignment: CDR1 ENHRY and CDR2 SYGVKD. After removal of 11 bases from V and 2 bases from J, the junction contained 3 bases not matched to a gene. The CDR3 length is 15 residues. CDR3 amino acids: CAAGLAGAGANVLTF. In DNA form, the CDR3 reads TGTGCCGCAGGACTAGCGGGAGCTGGGGCCAACGTCCTGACTTTC.

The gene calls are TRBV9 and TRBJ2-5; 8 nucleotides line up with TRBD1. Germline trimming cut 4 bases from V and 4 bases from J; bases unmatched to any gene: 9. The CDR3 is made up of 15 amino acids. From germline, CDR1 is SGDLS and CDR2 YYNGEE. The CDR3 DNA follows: TGTGCCAGCAGCAACGAATTACAGGGGGGAGAGACCCAGTACTTC. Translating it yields CASSNELQGGETQYF.